This T cell receptor (beta chain) was recovered during a study of blood T cell repertoires in COVID-19. Background on the study: The study drew acute and convalescent COVID-19 samples from the United States, Italy and Spain. In each case, the material was cDNA or gDNA derived from T cells, B-cell-depleted T cells, or PBMCs.

Authors' analysis steps: By means of reference gene primer amplification, nucleated cell counts were estimated. The data were produced by immunoSEQ multiplex PCR, yet TCRdb's version contains in-frame clones alone and is incomplete. The V and J calls and the clone size are those of that table, but D and trimming were determined from the DNA. The sample consists of some 66,000 clones, roughly 82% of them appearing once. V was cut by 0 bases and J by 4 bases, with 9 bases left in between. CDR3 size: 14 residues. CDR1 and CDR2 from the germline V gene are LGHNA and YSLEER. This clone has only one observation.

The chain joins TRBV4-3 to TRBJ1-2; D gene uncertain. The sample was peripheral blood. The receptor was derived from a man aged 60 to 69 with acute or convalescent COVID-19. The CDR3 sequence is CASSQDRLGYGYTF. The CDR3 coding sequence is TGCGCCAGCAGCCAAGATCGACTGGGCTATGGCTACACCTTC.